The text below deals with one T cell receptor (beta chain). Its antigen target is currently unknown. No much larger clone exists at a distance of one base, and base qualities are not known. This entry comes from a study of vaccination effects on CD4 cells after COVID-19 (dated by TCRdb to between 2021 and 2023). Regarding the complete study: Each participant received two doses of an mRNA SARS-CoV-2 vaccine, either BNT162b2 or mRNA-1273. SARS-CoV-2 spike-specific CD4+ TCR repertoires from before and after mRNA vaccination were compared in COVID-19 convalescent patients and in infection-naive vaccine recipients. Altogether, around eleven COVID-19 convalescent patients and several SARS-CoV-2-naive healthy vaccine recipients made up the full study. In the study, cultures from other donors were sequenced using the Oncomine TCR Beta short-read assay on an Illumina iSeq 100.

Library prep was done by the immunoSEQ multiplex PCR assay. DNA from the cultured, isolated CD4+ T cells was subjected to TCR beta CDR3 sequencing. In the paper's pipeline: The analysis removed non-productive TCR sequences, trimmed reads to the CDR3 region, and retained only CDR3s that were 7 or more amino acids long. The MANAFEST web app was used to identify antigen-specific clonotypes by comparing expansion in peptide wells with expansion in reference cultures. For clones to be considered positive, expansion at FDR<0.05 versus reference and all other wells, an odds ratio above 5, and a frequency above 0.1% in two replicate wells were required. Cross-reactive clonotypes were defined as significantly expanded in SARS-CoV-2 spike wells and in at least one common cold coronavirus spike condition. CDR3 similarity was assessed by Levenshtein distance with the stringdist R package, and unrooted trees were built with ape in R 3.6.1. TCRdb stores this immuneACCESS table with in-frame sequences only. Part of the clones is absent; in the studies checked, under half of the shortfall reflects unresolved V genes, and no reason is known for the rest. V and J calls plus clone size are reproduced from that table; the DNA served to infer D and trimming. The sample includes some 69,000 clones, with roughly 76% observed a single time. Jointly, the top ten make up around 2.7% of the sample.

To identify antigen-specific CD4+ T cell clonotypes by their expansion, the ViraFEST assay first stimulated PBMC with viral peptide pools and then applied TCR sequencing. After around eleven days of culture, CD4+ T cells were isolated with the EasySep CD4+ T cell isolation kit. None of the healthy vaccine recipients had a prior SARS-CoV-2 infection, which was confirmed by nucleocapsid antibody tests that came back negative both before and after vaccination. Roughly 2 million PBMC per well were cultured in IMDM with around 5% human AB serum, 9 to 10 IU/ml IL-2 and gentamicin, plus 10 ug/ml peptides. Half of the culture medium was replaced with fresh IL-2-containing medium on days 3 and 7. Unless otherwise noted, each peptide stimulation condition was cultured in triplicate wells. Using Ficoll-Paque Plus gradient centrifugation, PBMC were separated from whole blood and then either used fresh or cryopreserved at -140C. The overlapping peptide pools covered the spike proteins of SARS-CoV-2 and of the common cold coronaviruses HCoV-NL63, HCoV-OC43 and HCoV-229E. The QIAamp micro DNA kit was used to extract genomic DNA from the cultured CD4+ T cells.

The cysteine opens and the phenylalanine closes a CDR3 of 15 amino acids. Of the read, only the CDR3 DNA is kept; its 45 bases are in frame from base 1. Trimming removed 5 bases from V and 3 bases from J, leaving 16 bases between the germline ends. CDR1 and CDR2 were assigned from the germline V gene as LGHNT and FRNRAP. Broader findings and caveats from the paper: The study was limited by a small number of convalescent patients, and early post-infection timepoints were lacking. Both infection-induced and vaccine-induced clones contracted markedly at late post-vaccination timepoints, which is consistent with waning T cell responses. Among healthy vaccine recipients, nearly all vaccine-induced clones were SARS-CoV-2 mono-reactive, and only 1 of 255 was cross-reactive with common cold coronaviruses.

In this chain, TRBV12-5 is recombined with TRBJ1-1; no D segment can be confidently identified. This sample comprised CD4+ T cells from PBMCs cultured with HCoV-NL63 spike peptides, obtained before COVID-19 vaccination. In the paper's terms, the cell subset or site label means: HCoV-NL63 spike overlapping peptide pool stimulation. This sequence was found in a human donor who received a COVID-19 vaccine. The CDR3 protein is CASGQNEGWDTEAFF. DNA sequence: TGTGCTAGTGGTCAAAACGAGGGTTGGGACACTGAAGCTTTCTTT. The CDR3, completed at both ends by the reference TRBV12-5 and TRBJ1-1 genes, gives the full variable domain DARVTQTPRHKVTEMGQEVTMRCQPILGHNTVFWYRQTMMQGLELLAYFRNRAPLDDSGMPKDRFSAEMPDATLATLKIQPSEPRDSAVYFCASGQNEGWDTEAFFGQGTRLTVV.